This TCR beta chain was retrieved from a study of cytomegalovirus exposure and HLA in healthy donors. The CDR3 has 16 amino acids. In germline, CDR1 is SGHVS, CDR2 FQNEAQ. V was clipped by 5 bases and J by 6 bases, with 21 bases between them. The PCR made use of 60 Vbeta and 13 Jbeta primers. Sequencing was performed with immunoSEQ multiplex PCR; in TCRdb, only in-frame clones are kept and a portion is missing. This listing includes approximately 110,000 clones. This receptor was identified in a man in his forties or fifties in good health and CMV-seronegative. Sequencing was performed on PBMCs. The V call is TRBV7-8, the J call TRBJ2-3; TRBD2 is a possible D gene (7 bases). The CDR3 DNA is TGTGCCAGCAGCCCCGTCGGGAGGATGGGGGCCGATACGCAGTATTTT. Amino acids: CASSPVGRMGADTQYF.